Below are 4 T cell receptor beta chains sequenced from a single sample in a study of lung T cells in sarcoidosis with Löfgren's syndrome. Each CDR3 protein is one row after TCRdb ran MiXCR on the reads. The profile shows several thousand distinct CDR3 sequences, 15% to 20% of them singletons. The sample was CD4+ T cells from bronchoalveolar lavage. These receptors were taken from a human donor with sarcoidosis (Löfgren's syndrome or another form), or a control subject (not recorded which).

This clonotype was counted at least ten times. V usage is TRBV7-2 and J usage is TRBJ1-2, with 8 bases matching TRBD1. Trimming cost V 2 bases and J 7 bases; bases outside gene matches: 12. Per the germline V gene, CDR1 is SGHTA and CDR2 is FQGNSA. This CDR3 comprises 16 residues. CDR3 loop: CASSLRGSQGASGYTF. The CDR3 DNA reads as TGTGCCAGCAGCTTAAGAGGTAGTCAGGGGGCTTCTGGCTACACCTTC.

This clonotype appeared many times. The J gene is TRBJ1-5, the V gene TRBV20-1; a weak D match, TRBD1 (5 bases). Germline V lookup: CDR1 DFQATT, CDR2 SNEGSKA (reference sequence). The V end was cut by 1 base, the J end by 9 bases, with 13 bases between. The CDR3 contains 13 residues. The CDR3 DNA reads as TGCAGTGCTAGAGGGCCGGGGCTGGGGCCCCAGCATTTT. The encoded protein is CSARGPGLGPQHF.

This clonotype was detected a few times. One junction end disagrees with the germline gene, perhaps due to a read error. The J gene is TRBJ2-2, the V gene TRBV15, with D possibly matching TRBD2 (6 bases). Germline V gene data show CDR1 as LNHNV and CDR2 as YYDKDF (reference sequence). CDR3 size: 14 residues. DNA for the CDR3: TGTGCCACCAGCAGGGGCGGGAACACCAGGGAGCTGTTTTTT. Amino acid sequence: CATSRGGNTRELFF. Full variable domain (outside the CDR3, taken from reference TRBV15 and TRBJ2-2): DAMVIQNPRYQVTQFGKPVTLSCSQTLNHNVMYWYQQKSSQAPKLLFHYYDKDFNNEADTPDNFQSRRPNTSFCFLDIRSPGLGDTAMYLCATSRGGNTRELFFGEGSRLTVL.

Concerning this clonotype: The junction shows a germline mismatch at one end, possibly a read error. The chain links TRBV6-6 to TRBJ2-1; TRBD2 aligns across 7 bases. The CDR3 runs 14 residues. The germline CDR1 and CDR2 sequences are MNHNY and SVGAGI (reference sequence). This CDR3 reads CATRALAEYNEQLF. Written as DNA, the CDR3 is TGCGCCACCCGGGCCCTAGCGGAGTACAATGAGCAGCTCTTC.